The rows below give T cell receptor beta chains drawn from one sample of a study of long-term antiretroviral therapy in people with HIV. Produced via immunoSEQ multiplex PCR; TCRdb's table is partial and in-frame only. Here the sample spans tens of thousands of clones, 90% to 95% being singletons. The sequences come from unsorted PBMCs, collected 6 to 6.5 years after starting antiretroviral therapy. These receptors originate from a man in his thirties or forties with HIV. CDR3s include the opening cysteine and the closing phenylalanine or tryptophan. The D gene is left open where the match is weak. Not all rows give a size; the values are once, few, many and, for expanded clones, a class.

-	TRBJ2-7	-	TRBV2	CASRGSGLSYEQYF	TGTGCCAGCAGGGGGAGCGGGCTCTCCTACGAGCAGTACTTC
-	TRBJ2-2	-	TRBV28	CASSFPVNTGELFF	TGTGCCAGCAGTTTCCCGGTTAACACCGGGGAGCTGTTTTTT
-	TRBJ2-5	-	TRBV30	CAWSGTQETQYF	TGTGCCTGGAGTGGGACCCAAGAGACCCAGTACTTC
-	TRBJ1-1	TRBD1	TRBV11-2	CASSLAGGAEAFF	TGTGCCAGCAGCTTGGCAGGGGGGGCTGAAGCTTTCTTT
-	TRBJ2-1	TRBD1	TRBV27	CASTLLGAGGPYNEQFF	TGTGCCAGCACCCTACTCGGGGCAGGGGGTCCTTACAATGAGCAGTTCTTC
-	TRBJ2-5	-	TRBV5-1	CASSGDLPPETQYF	TGCGCCAGCAGTGGTGATCTACCCCCAGAGACCCAGTACTTC
-	TRBJ1-5	-	TRBV19	CASSADSVGNQPQHF	TGTGCCAGTAGTGCAGACAGCGTCGGCAATCAGCCCCAGCATTTT
once	TRBJ1-5	-	TRBV2	CASNPASNRPQHF	TGTGCCAGCAACCCGGCCAGTAATCGGCCCCAGCATTTT
once	TRBJ2-7	-	TRBV7-6	CASSLALQVDEQYF	TGTGCCAGCAGCTTAGCATTACAGGTCGACGAGCAGTACTTC
-	TRBJ2-7	TRBD1	TRBV5-1	CASSEGDRGGEQYF	TGCGCCAGCAGCGAGGGGGACAGGGGTGGCGAGCAGTACTTC
-	TRBJ2-2	-	TRBV9	CASSPRWGPANTGELFF	TGTGCCAGCAGCCCGAGGTGGGGACCGGCTAACACCGGGGAGCTGTTTTTT
-	TRBJ2-1	TRBD1	TRBV6-5	CASRNPGGSNEQFF	TGTGCCAGCAGGAACCCAGGGGGCTCGAATGAGCAGTTCTTC
-	TRBJ2-1	TRBD2	TRBV4-3	CASSPLPSGRGNEQFF	TGCGCCAGCAGCCCATTGCCTAGCGGGAGGGGCAATGAGCAGTTCTTC
-	TRBJ2-2	-	TRBV7-3	CASSFNPNTGELFF	TGTGCCAGCAGCTTCAACCCGAACACCGGGGAGCTGTTTTTT
-	TRBJ2-5	TRBD1	TRBV19	CASSIDDRGPRGETQYF	TGTGCCAGTAGTATAGACGACAGGGGGCCTCGGGGAGAGACCCAGTACTTC
once	TRBJ1-6	-	TRBV4-2	CASSQEEYYSPLHF	TGTGCCAGCAGCCAAGAAGAGTACTATTCACCCCTCCACTTT
-	TRBJ1-1	-	TRBV25-1	CASSDPAQTNTEAFF	TGTGCCAGCAGTGACCCTGCGCAGACGAACACTGAAGCTTTCTTT
-	TRBJ2-7	-	TRBV19	CASSLDSSLGEQYF	TGTGCCAGTAGTCTGGACTCGAGTCTCGGCGAGCAGTACTTC
-	TRBJ2-2	-	TRBV4-2	CASSPPGRRNTGELFF	TGTGCCAGCAGCCCACCGGGACGAAGGAACACCGGGGAGCTGTTTTTT
-	TRBJ2-7	-	TRBV7-2	CASSTYLSRYEQYF	TGTGCCAGCAGCACATACCTCAGCCGCTACGAGCAGTACTTC
-	TRBJ1-6	TRBD1	TRBV10-3	CAISDADRGLSPLHF	TGTGCCATCAGCGATGCCGACAGGGGGCTTTCACCCCTCCACTTT
once	TRBJ2-6	TRBD2	TRBV4-3	CASSQVGGSGANVLTF	TGCGCCAGCAGCCAAGTGGGGGGGTCTGGGGCCAACGTCCTGACTTTC
-	TRBJ2-2	-	TRBV18	CASSPISKGNTGELFF	TGTGCCAGCTCACCAATTTCTAAGGGGAACACCGGGGAGCTGTTTTTT
-	TRBJ2-2	-	TRBV7-8	CASSLFIGAQLGSSGELFF	TGTGCCAGCAGCTTATTTATAGGGGCGCAATTGGGGTCCTCCGGGGAGCTGTTTTTT
-	TRBJ2-7	-	TRBV7-2	CASSPRREQYEQYF	TGTGCCAGCAGCCCCCGAAGGGAGCAGTACGAGCAGTACTTC
once	TRBJ2-5	TRBD2	TRBV7-3	CASSPQGGGGQETQYF	TGTGCCAGCAGCCCCCAGGGCGGGGGGGGCCAAGAGACCCAGTACTTC